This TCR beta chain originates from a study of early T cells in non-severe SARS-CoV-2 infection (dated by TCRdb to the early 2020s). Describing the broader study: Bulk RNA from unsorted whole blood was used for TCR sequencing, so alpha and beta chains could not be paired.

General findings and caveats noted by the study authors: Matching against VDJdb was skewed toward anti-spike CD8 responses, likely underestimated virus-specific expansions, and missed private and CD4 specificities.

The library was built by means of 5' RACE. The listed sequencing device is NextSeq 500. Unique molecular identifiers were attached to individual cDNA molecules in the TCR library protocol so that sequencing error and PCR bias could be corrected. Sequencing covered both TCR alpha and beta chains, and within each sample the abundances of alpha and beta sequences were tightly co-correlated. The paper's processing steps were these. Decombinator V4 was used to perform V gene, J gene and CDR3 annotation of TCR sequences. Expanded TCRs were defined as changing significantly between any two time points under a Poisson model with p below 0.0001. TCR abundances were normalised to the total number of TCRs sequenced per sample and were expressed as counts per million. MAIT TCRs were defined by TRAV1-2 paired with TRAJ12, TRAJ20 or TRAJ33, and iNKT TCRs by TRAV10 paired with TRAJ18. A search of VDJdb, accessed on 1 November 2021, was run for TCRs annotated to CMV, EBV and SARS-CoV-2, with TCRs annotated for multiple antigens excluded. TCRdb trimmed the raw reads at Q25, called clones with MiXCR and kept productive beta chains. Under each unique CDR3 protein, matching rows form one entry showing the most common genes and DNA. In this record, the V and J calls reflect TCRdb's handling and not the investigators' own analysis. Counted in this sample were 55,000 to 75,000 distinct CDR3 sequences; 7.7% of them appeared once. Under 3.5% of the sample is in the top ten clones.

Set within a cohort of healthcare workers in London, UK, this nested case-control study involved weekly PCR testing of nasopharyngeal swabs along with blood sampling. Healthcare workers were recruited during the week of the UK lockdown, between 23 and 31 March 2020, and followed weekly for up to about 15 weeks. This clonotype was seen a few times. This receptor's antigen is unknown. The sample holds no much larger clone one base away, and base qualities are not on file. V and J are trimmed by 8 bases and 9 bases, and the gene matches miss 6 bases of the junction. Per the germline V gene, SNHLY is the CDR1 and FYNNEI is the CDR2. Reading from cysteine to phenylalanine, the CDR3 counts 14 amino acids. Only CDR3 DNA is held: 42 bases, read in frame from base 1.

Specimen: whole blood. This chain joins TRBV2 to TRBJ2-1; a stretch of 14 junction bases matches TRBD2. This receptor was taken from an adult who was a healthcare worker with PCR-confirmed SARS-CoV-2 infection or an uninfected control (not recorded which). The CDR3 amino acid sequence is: CASGGLAGGPEQFF. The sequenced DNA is TGTGCCAGCGGAGGACTAGCGGGAGGCCCTGAGCAGTTCTTC.